One TCR beta chain is described in this entry. Its antigen is currently unknown. This sample was taken from a study of metastatic and nonmetastatic thyroid tumors. Study as a whole: Samples came from malignant and benign thyroid patients, and repertoires were compared across blood and tumor or nodule tissue.

Each patient went into thyroid surgery without having received any treatment. CDR3 length equals 16 residues. The ends were cut back, 5 bases at V and 0 bases at J, with 20 bases in the middle. Germline CDR1 and CDR2: DFQATT and SNEGSKA (reference sequence). TCRdb ran MiXCR on the PCR reads. Of about 38,000 clones listed, approximately 44% are singletons. Study-level results: Reports indicated that malignant thyroid tumors showed significantly higher TCR beta diversity than benign nodules did, in blood and tumor.

This chain joins TRBV20-1 and TRBJ2-7; maybe TRBD2 (6 bases). Sequencing used tumor tissue. The TCR sequence derives from a male donor with papillary thyroid cancer or a benign thyroid nodule (not recorded which). Some clones in this sample may be carry-over from other donors' samples. CDR3 nucleotides: TGCAGTGCTGCCGATCTATTTCGCGGGAACTCCTACGAGCAGTACTTC. Translation: CSAADLFRGNSYEQYF.